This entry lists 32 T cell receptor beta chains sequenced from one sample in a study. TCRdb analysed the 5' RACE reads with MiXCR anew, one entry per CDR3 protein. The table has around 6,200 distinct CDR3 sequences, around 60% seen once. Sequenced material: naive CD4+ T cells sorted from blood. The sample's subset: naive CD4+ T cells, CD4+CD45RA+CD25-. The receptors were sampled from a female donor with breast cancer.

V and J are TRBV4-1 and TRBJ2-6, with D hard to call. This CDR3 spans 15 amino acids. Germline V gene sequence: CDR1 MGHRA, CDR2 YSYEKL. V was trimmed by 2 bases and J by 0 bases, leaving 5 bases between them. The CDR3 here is CASSQQTSGANVLTF. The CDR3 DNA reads TGCGCCAGCAGCCAACAGACCTCTGGGGCCAACGTCCTGACTTTC.

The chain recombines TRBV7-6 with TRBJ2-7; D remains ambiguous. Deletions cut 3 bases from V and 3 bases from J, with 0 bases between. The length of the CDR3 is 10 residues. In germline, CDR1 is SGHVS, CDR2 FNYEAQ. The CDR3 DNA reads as TGTGCCAGCAGCTTCTACGAGCAGTACGTC. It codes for CASSFYEQYV.

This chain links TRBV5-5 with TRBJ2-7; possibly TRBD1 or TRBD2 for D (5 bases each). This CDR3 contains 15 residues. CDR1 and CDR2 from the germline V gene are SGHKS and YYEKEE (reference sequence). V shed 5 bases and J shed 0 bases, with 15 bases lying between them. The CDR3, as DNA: TGTGCCAGCAGTTCCGGGACCTTGAGCTCCTACGAGCAGTACTTC. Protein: CASSSGTLSSYEQYF.

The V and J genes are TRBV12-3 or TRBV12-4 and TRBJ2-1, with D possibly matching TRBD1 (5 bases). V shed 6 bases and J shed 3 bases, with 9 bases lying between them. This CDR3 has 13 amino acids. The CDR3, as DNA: TGTGCCAGCAGGGAAGACAGCTACAATGAGCAGTTCTTC. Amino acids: CASREDSYNEQFF.

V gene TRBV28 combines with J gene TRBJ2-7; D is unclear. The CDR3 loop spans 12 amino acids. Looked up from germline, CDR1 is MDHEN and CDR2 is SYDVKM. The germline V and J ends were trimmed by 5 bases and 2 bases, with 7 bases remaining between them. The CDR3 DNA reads TGTGCCAGCAGTAAGGACCCCTACGAGCAGTACTTC. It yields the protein CASSKDPYEQYF.

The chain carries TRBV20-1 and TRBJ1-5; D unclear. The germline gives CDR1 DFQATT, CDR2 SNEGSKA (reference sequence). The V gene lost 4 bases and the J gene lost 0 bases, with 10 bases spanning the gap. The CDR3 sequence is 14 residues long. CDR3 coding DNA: TGCAGTGCTATCCGCGACCATAGCAATCAGCCCCAGCATTTT. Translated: CSAIRDHSNQPQHF.

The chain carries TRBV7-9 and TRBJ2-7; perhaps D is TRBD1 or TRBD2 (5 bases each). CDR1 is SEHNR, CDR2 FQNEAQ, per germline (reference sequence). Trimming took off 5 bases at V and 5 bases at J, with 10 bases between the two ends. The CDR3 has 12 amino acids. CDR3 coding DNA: TGTGCCAGCAGCCTGGGACGAAACGAGCAGTACTTC. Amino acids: CASSLGRNEQYF. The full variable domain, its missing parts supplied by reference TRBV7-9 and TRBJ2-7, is DTGVSQNPRHKITKRGQNVTFRCDPISEHNRLYWYRQTLGQGPEFLTYFQNEAQLEKSRLLSDRFSAERPKGSFSTLEIQRTEQGDSAMYLCASSLGRNEQYFGPGTRLTVT.

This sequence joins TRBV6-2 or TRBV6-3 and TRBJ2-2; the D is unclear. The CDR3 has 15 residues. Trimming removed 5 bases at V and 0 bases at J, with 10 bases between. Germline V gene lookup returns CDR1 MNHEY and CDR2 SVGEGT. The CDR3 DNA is TGTGCCAGCAGTCAGCGTAAGGCGAACACCGGGGAGCTGTTTTTT. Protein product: CASSQRKANTGELFF.

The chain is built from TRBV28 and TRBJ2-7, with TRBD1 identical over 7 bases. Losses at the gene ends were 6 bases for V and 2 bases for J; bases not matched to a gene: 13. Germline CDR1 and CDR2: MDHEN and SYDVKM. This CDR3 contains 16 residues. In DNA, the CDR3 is TGTGCCAGCAGCCTGAATACAGGGGCCGCCACCTACGAGCAGTACTTC. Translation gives CASSLNTGAATYEQYF.

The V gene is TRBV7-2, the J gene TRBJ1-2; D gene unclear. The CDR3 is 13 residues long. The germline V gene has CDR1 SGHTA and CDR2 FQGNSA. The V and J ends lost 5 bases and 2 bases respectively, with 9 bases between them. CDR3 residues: CASSRDTNYGYTF. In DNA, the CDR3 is TGTGCCAGCAGCCGCGACACAAACTATGGCTACACCTTC.

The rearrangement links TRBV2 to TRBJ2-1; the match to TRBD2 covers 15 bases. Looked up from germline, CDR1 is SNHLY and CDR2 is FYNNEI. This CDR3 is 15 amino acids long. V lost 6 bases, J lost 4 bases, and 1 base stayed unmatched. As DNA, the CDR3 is TGTGCCAGCAGAGGGACTAGCGGGAGGTACAATGAGCAGTTCTTC. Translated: CASRGTSGRYNEQFF.

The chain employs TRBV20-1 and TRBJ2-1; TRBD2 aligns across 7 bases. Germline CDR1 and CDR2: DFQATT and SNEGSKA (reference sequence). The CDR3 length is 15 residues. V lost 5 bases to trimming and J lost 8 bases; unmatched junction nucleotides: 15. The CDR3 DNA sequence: TGCAGTGCTCAAGGTTTGTGGGAGGGCCCGGATGAGCAGTTCTTC. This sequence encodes CSAQGLWEGPDEQFF.

The CDR3 protein is CSAGTSGTYNEQYV. CDR3 bases: TGCAGTGCTGGGACTAGCGGGACGTACAACGAGCAGTACGTC. The chain uses TRBV20-1 and TRBJ2-7, with 13 bases lining up with TRBD2. Germline V gene sequence: CDR1 DFQATT, CDR2 SNEGSKA (reference sequence). The CDR3 covers 14 residues. Unmatched junction bases numbered 6, after V lost 5 bases and J lost 5 bases.

Here the CDR3 reads CASSLGLAGEQFF. CDR3 nucleotide sequence: TGTGCCAGCAGTTTAGGACTAGCAGGTGAGCAGTTCTTC. The chain carries TRBV27 and TRBJ2-1; TRBD2 matches 8 bases. Per germline, CDR1 MNHEY and CDR2 SMNVEV (reference sequence). The CDR3 runs 13 residues. V dropped 2 bases and J dropped 9; count of bases not matched to a gene: 3.

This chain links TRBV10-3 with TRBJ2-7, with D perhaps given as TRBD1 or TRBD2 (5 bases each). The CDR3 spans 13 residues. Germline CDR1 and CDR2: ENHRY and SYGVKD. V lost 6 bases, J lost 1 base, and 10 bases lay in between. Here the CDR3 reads CAIRRDGSYEQYF. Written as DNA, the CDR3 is TGTGCCATCAGGAGGGACGGATCCTACGAGCAGTACTTC.

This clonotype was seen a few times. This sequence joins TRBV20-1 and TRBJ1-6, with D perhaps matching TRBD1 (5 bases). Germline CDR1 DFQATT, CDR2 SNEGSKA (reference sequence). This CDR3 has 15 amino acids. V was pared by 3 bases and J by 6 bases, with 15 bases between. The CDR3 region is CSARISGAGNSPLHF. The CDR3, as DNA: TGCAGTGCTAGGATAAGCGGGGCTGGTAATTCACCCCTCCACTTT.

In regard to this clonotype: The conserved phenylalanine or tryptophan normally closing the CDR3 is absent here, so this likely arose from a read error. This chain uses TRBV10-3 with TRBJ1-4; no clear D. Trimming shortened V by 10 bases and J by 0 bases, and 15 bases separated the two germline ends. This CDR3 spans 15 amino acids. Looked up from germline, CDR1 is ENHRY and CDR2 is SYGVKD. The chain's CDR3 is CATQPDVTTNEKLFL. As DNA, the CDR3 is TGTGCCACTCAGCCTGACGTAACAACTAATGAAAAACTGTTTCTT.

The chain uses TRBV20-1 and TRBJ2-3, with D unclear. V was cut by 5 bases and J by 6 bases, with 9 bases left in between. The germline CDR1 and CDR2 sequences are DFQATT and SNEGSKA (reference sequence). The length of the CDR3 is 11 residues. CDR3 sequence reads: CSARITDTQYF. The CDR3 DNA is TGCAGTGCTCGCATTACGGATACGCAGTATTTT.

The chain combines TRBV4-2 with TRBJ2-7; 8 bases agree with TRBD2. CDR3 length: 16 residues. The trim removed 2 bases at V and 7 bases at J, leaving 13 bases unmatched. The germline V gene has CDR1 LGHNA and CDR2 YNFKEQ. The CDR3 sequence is CASSQSTSGGVVEQYF. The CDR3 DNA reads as TGTGCCAGCAGCCAATCTACTAGCGGAGGGGTAGTGGAGCAGTACTTC.

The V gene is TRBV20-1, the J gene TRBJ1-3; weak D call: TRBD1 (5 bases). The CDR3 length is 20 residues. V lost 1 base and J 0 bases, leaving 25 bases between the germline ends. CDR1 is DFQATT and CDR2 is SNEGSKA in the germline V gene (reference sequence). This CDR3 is CSARGVSGRTSTNSGNTIYF. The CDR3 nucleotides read TGCAGTGCTAGAGGGGTTTCGGGACGGACTTCTACAAACTCTGGAAACACCATATATTTT.

The CDR3 here is CASSLTGGTGELFF. The CDR3 DNA sequence: TGTGCCAGCAGTCTCACAGGGGGCACCGGGGAGCTGTTTTTT. This chain joins TRBV12-3 or TRBV12-4 and TRBJ2-2, with 8 bases aligning to TRBD1. The CDR3 totals 14 residues. The V gene end was trimmed by 5 bases and the J gene end by 4 bases; junction bases not matched to a gene: 3.

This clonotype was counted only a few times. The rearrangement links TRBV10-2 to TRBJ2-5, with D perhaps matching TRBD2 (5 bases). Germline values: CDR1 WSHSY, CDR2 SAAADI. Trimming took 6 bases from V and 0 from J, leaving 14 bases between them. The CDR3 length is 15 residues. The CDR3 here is CASSGGRSDQETQYF. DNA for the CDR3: TGCGCCAGCAGCGGAGGACGATCCGACCAAGAGACCCAGTACTTC.

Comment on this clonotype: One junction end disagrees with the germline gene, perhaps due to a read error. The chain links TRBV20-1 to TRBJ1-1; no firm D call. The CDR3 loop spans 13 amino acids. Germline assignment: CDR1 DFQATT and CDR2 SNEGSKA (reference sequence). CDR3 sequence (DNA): TGCAGTGCTAGAGACAGGATGAACACTGGAGCTTTCTTT. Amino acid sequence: CSARDRMNTGAFF.

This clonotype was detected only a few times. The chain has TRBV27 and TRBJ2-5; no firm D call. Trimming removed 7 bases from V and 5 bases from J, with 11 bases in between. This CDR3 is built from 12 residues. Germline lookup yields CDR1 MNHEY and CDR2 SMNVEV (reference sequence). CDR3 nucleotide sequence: TGTGCCAGCAAACGAGTGGGCGAGACCCAGTACTTC. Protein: CASKRVGETQYF.

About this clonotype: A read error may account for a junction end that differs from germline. The DNA of the CDR3 is TGCGCCAGCAGCCAACGGGACGGGGCCAACGAAGCCTTC. Translated, it gives CASSQRDGANEAF. The V and J genes are TRBV5-1 and TRBJ2-5; D assignment may be TRBD1 or TRBD2 (5 bases each). The V gene's germline CDR1 is SGHRS and CDR2 YFSETQ. The CDR3 totals 13 residues.

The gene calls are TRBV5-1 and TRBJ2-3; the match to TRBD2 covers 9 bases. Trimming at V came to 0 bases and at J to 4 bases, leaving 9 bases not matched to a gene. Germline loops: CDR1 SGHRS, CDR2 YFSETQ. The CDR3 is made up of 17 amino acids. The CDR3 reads CASSLEISGSFSDTQYF. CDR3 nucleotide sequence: TGCGCCAGCAGCTTGGAGATTAGCGGGAGTTTTTCAGATACGCAGTATTTT. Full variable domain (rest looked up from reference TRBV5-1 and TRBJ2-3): KAGVTQTPRYLIKTRGQQVTLSCSPISGHRSVSWYQQTPGQGLQFLFEYFSETQRNKGNFPGRFSGRQFSNSRSEMNVSTLELGDSALYLCASSLEISGSFSDTQYFGPGTRLTVL.

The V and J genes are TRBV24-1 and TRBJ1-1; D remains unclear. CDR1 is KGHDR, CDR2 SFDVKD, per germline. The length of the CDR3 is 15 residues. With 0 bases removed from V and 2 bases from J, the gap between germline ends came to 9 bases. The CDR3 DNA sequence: TGTGCCACCAGTGATTTGTGGCGCGAAAACACTGAAGCTTTCTTT. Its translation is CATSDLWRENTEAFF.

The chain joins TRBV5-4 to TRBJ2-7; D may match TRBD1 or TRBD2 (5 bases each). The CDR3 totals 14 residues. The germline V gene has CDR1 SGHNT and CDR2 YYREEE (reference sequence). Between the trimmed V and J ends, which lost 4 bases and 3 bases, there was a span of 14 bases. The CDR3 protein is CASSLRDGIYEQYF. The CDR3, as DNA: TGTGCCAGCAGCCTCCGGGACGGAATCTACGAGCAGTACTTC.

CDR3 protein: CASSYGTGQTDTQYF. In DNA form, the CDR3 reads TGTGCCAGCAGTTACGGGACAGGGCAGACAGATACGCAGTATTTT. V gene TRBV6-6 combines with J gene TRBJ2-3; 9 bases agree with TRBD1. This CDR3 comprises 15 residues. The germline V gene has CDR1 MNHNY and CDR2 SVGAGI (reference sequence). Unmatched junction bases numbered 3, after V lost 2 bases and J lost 3 bases.

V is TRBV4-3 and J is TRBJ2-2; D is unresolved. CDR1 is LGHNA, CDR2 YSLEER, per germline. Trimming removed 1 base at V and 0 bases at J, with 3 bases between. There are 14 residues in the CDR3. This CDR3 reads CASSQVPNTGELFF. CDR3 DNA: TGCGCCAGCAGCCAAGTTCCGAACACCGGGGAGCTGTTTTTT.

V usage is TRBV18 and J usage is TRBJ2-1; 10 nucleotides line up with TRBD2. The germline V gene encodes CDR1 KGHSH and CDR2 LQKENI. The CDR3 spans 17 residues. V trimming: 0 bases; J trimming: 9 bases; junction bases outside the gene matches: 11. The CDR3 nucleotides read TGTGCCAGCTCACCACCGCCAGCGGGAGGGCCGGCGATTGAGCAGTTCTTC. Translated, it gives CASSPPPAGGPAIEQFF. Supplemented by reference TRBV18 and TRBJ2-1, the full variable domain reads NAGVMQNPRHLVRRRGQEARLRCSPMKGHSHVYWYRQLPEEGLKFMVYLQKENIIDESGMPKERFSAEFPKEGPSILRIQQVVRGDSAAYFCASSPPPAGGPAIEQFFGPGTRLTVL.

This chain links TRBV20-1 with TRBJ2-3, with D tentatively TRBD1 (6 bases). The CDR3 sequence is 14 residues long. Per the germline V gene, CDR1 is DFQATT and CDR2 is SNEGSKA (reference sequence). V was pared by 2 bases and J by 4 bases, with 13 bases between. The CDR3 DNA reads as TGCAGTGCTAGATCAGGGGTAGTCCCAGATACGCAGTATTTT. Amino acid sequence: CSARSGVVPDTQYF.